The rows below give T cell receptor beta chains drawn from one sample of a study of response to subunit inactivated influenza vaccine. TCRdb reprocessed the RT-PCR reads with MiXCR, giving one entry per CDR3 protein. This table holds about 700,000 distinct CDR3 sequences, about 15% found once. This material consisted of PBMCs from blood, taken around two weeks before vaccination. The receptors were gathered from a man in his fifties or sixties who received an inactivated influenza vaccine. CDR3s include the opening cysteine and the closing phenylalanine or tryptophan. For some rows the clone size is stated as once, few or many, or as a class when expanded; others skip it.

J gene,clone size,V gene,CDR3 protein
TRBJ2-1,few,TRBV20-1,CSARGDREYNEQFF
TRBJ2-3,NA,TRBV12-3/TRBV12-4,CASSSVGVRADTQYF
TRBJ2-7,NA,TRBV20-1,CSARRNRGLNSYEQYF
TRBJ1-1,NA,TRBV20-1,CSARSGTVNTEAFF
TRBJ2-1,NA,TRBV20-1,CSARDSGTYYNEQFF
TRBJ2-1,few,TRBV7-2,CASSRNLAGGDNEQFF
TRBJ2-7,NA,TRBV28,CAGSSGSSYEQYF
TRBJ1-2,many,TRBV6-1,CASALSGSFFNYGYTF
TRBJ2-7,NA,TRBV6-5,CASSYEGRGGVYEQYF
TRBJ2-5,few,TRBV10-2,CASSVEQGTQETQYF
TRBJ1-2,NA,TRBV12-3/TRBV12-4,CASSKTTSNYGYTF
TRBJ2-1,NA,TRBV11-1,CASSPPGGRGHNEQFF
TRBJ2-2,few,TRBV6-1,CATKGLTNTGELFF
TRBJ2-3,few,TRBV7-9,CASSLKMGQGYADTQYF
TRBJ1-2,NA,TRBV5-1,CASSLSARNYGYTF
TRBJ2-7,few,TRBV9,CASSPRTSGAHSYEQYF
TRBJ2-3,NA,TRBV7-8,CASSPSGLVDTQYF
TRBJ2-3,many,TRBV5-1,CASSLARGKDTQYF
TRBJ1-2,few,TRBV6-2/TRBV6-3,CASSYGLDYGYTF
TRBJ2-1,NA,TRBV9,CASGGGGGNNEQFF
TRBJ2-1,few,TRBV7-8,CASSPRRGVVNEQFF
TRBJ2-3,many,TRBV12-3/TRBV12-4,CASSFSGSDTQYF
TRBJ2-3,NA,TRBV20-1,CSALSGSSTDTQYF
TRBJ1-2,NA,TRBV5-1,CASSPGRLYGYTF
TRBJ2-5,NA,TRBV9,CASSRGTSGRALVETQYF
TRBJ1-2,many,TRBV12-3/TRBV12-4,CASRGLRDRGRSGYTF
TRBJ1-1,many,TRBV5-1,CASRFSPSGTYTEAFF
TRBJ2-7,NA,TRBV5-6,CASSGRARGNEQYF
TRBJ2-3,few,TRBV7-2,CASRRTSGGNTDTQYF
TRBJ2-7,many,TRBV20-1,CSAPVGSAWEQYF
TRBJ2-1,NA,TRBV11-2,CASSLGYPTGGYNEQFF
TRBJ2-2,many,TRBV7-9,CASSGGLNGLTGELFF
TRBJ2-1,NA,TRBV21-1,CASTIRDGTVYNEQFF
TRBJ2-1,NA,TRBV5-1,CASARGDSYNEQFF
TRBJ2-7,few,TRBV10-3,CAISESVIIGQGAYEQYF
TRBJ2-2,few,TRBV7-8,CASSPQGALTGELFF
TRBJ2-5,few,TRBV5-6,CASSFWGRETQYF
TRBJ2-7,few,TRBV10-3,CARLTATRPSYEQYF
TRBJ2-5,few,TRBV3-1,CASTSGGSRAGAQYF
TRBJ2-2,NA,TRBV2,CASSETGATGELFF
TRBJ1-1,few,TRBV7-9,CASSFDLETEAFF
TRBJ1-1,NA,TRBV10-3,CAITGGNTEAFF
TRBJ2-1,NA,TRBV28,CASSLGGYRTNEQFF
TRBJ1-5,few,TRBV10-3,CATGDDGGNQPQHF
TRBJ2-2,many,TRBV29-1,CSAGQASGELFF
TRBJ1-5,NA,TRBV12-3/TRBV12-4,CASNIQGAGQPQHF
TRBJ2-7,NA,TRBV15,CATSRDMGTPRNEQYF
TRBJ1-6,few,TRBV15,CATSSTPTGANNSPLHF
TRBJ2-7,many,TRBV5-6,CASSRTDYEQYF
TRBJ1-5,few,TRBV2,CASSERGWSNQPQHF
TRBJ2-1,NA,TRBV7-9,CASSSDSGNSEQFF
TRBJ2-3,NA,TRBV18,CASSPRGTDTQYF
TRBJ2-7,NA,TRBV4-1,CASSQVDGGAGYEQYF
TRBJ2-5,NA,TRBV7-6,CASSRLVAGPQETQYF
TRBJ2-5,NA,TRBV5-1,CASSLVQGPQETQYF
TRBJ2-3,NA,TRBV2,CASSEASGGAADTQYF
TRBJ2-2,few,TRBV18,CASSPPRSGSDPGELFF